These T cell receptor beta chains were read from a single sample in a study of blood T cells in healthy people across ages. TCRdb re-analysed the 5' RACE reads in MiXCR, keeping a single row per CDR3 protein. In the table there are approximately 1,700,000 distinct CDR3 sequences, around 42% of which are singletons. The sequenced sample consisted of blood. The origin of the receptors is a human donor in good health. Both conserved end residues are part of each CDR3. The D gene is left open where the match is weak. Size is omitted from some rows. Given values are once, few, many or a class for expanded clones.

v_call	d_call	j_call	clone_size	cdr3_nt	cdr3_aa
TRBV5-1	-	TRBJ2-3	-	TGCGCCAGCAGCCCAGGGCCCCTAGAAGGATTAGATACGCAGTATTTT	CASSPGPLEGLDTQYF
TRBV4-2	TRBD2	TRBJ2-1	-	TGTGCCAGCAGCTCCCTAGCGGGGGGCCCCCTTCGCGATGAGCAGTTCTTC	CASSSLAGGPLRDEQFF
TRBV7-9	-	TRBJ2-3	-	TGTGCCAGCAGCTTAATCTCGGAAGGGAACACAGATACGCAGTATTTT	CASSLISEGNTDTQYF
TRBV24-1	-	TRBJ2-1	few	TGTGCCACCAGTGATTTACCCCGTGGCAGATCAAACTCCTACAATGAGCAGTTCTTC	CATSDLPRGRSNSYNEQFF
TRBV6-6	TRBD1	TRBJ1-2	few	TGTGCCAGCAGTTCCGGACAGGGGGAAGGGCATGGCTACACCTTC	CASSSGQGEGHGYTF
TRBV6-2/TRBV6-3	-	TRBJ2-7	-	TGTGCCACCAGGTTATCCTACAATGAGCAGTACTTC	CATRLSYNEQYF
TRBV20-1	TRBD2	TRBJ2-4	few	TGCAGTGCTAGACCCTATCTAGCGGGGGCCTTAAACATTCAGTACTTC	CSARPYLAGALNIQYF
TRBV29-1	TRBD2	TRBJ2-4	-	TGCAGCGTTGAATCCCTAGCGGGGGGGCCGACCTACAATGAGCAGTACTTC	CSVESLAGGPTYNEQYF
TRBV29-1	TRBD1	TRBJ1-2	-	TGCAGCGGGGGGTTGGGACAGGGCACTGGCTACACCTTC	CSGGLGQGTGYTF
TRBV24-1	-	TRBJ2-1	-	TGTGCCTCCAGTGACACCAACTACAATGAGCAGTTCTTC	CASSDTNYNEQFF
TRBV5-1	TRBD2	TRBJ2-1	many	TGCGCCAGCAGCTCCGAGCGGGGGGGCCTAGTAAATGAGCAGTTCTTC	CASSSERGGLVNEQFF